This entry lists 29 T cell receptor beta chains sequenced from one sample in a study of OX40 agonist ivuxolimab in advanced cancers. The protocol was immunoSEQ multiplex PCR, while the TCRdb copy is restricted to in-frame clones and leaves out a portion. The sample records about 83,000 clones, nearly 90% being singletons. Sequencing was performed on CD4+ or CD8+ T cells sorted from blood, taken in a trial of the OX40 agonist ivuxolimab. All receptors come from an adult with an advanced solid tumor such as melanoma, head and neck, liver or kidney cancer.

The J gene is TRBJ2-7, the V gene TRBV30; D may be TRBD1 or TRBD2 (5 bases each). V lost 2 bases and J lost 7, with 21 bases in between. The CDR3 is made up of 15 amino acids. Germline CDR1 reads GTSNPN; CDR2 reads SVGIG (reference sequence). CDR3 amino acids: CAWSPRDGFWGEQYF. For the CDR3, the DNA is TGTGCCTGGAGTCCCCGGGACGGATTTTGGGGGGAGCAGTACTTC.

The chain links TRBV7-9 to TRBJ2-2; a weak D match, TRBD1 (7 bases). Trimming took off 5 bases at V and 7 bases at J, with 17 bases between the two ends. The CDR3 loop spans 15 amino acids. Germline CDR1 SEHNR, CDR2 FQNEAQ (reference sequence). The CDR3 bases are TGTGCCAGCAGCGCCAGCGGAGGGGGCGGCGGGGAGCTGTTTTTT. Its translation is CASSASGGGGGELFF.

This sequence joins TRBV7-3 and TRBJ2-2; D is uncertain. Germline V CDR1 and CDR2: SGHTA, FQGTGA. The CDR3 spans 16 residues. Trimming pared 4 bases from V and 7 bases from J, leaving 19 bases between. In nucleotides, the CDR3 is TGTGCCAGCAGCTGGGCGTATTCCCCCCGGTACGGGGAGCTGTTTTTT. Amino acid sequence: CASSWAYSPRYGELFF. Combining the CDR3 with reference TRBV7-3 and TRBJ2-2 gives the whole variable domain GAGVSQTPSNKVTEKGKYVELRCDPISGHTALYWYRQSLGQGPEFLIYFQGTGAADDSGLPNDRFFAVRPEGSVSTLKIQRTERGDSAVYLCASSWAYSPRYGELFFGEGSRLTVL.

CDR3 nucleotides: TGTGCCAGCAGTTACGGACGTCGCTCTGGAAACACCATATATTTT. Translated, it gives CASSYGRRSGNTIYF. The genes are TRBV6-5 and TRBJ1-3; D unresolved. There are 15 residues in the CDR3. V was trimmed by 2 bases and J by 0 bases, leaving 8 bases between them. Germline V lookup: CDR1 MNHEY, CDR2 SVGAGI.

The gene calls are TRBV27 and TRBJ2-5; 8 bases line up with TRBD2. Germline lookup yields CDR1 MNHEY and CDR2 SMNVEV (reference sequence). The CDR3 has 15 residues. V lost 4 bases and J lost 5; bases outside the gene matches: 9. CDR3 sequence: CASSSLSGGRETQYF. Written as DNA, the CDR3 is TGTGCCAGCAGTTCCCTCTCGGGGGGGCGGGAGACCCAGTACTTC.

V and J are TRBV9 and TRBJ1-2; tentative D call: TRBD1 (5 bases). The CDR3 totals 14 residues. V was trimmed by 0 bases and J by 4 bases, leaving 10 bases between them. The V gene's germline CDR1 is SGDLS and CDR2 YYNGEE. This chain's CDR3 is CASSVDTQGYGYTF. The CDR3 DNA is TGTGCCAGCAGCGTAGACACGCAGGGCTATGGCTACACCTTC. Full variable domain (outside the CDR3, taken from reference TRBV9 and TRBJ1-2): DSGVTQTPKHLITATGQRVTLRCSPRSGDLSVYWYQQSLDQGLQFLIQYYNGEERAKGNILERFSAQQFPDLHSELNLSSLELGDSALYFCASSVDTQGYGYTFGSGTRLTVV.

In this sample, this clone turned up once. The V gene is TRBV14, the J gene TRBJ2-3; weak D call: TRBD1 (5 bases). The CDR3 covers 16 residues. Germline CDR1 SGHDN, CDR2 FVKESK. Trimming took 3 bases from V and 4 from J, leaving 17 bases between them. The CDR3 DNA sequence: TGTGCCAGCAGCCATTATGGGGCGCTAGGGGCAGATACGCAGTATTTT. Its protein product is CASSHYGALGADTQYF.

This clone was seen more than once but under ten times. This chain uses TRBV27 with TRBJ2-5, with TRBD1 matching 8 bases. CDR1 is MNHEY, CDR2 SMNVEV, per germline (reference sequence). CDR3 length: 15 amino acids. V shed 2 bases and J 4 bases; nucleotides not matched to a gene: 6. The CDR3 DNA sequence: TGTGCCAGCAGTTTACAGGGGGCTACAGCAGAGACCCAGTACTTC. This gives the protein CASSLQGATAETQYF.

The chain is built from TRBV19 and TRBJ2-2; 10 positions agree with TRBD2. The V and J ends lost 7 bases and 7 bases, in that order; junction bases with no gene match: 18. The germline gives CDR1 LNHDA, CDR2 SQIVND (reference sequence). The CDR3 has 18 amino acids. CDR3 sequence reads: CASTQSLAGGGMDGELFF. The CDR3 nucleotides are TGTGCCAGTACCCAGTCCTTAGCGGGGGGAGGAATGGACGGGGAGCTGTTTTTT.

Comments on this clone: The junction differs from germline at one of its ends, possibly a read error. CDR3 in amino acids: CASSLGSGNTEASF. CDR3 coding DNA: TGCGCCAGCAGCTTGGGTTCGGGGAACACTGAAGCTTCCTTT. This chain uses TRBV5-1 with TRBJ1-1; D gene ambiguous. The CDR3 is 14 amino acids. The germline V gene encodes CDR1 SGHRS and CDR2 YFSETQ.

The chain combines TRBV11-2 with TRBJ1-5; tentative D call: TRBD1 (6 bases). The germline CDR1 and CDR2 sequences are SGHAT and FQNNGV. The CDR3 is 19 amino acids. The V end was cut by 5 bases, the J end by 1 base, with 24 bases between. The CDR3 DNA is TGTGCCAGCAGCAAAGTCCCACAGGGTACCGGAATAAGCAATCAGCCCCAGCATTTT. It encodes CASSKVPQGTGISNQPQHF.

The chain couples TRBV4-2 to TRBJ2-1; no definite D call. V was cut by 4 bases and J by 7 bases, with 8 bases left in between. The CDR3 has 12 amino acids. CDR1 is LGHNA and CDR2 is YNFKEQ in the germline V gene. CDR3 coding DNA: TGTGCCAGCAGCCCCGTAAGGAATGAGCAGTTCTTC. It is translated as CASSPVRNEQFF.

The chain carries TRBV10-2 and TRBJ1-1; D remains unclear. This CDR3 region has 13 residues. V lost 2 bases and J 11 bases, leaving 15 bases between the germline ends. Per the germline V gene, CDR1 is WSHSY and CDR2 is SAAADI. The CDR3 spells CASSESTAPAAFF. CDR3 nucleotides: TGCGCCAGCAGTGAGAGTACGGCACCGGCGGCTTTCTTT.

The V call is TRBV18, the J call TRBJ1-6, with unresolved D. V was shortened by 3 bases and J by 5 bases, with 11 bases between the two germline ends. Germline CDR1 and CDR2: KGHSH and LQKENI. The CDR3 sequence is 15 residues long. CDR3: CASSPGPEDNSPLHF. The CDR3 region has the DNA TGTGCCAGCTCACCCGGTCCAGAAGATAATTCACCCCTCCACTTT.

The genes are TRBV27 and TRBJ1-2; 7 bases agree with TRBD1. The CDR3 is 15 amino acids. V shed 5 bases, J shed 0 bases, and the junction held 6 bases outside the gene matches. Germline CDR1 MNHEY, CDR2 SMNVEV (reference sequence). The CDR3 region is CASSPQGTPNYGYTF. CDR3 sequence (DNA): TGTGCCAGCAGTCCACAGGGGACCCCTAACTATGGCTACACCTTC.

CDR3 DNA sequence: TGTGCCAGCAGCGGGACTTCCCTAAGGTACGAGCAGTACTTC. It codes for CASSGTSLRYEQYF. The chain couples TRBV6-1 to TRBJ2-7; a weak D match, TRBD2 (6 bases). The CDR3 has 14 residues. V lost 6 bases and J lost 4, with 16 bases in between. Germline CDR1 MNHNS, CDR2 SASEGT.

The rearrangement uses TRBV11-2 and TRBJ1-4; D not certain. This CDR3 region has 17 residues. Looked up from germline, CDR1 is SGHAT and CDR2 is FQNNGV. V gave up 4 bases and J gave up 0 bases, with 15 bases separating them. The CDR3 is CASSSTGGFATNEKLFF. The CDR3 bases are TGTGCCAGCAGCTCGACTGGCGGATTCGCAACTAATGAAAAACTGTTTTTT.

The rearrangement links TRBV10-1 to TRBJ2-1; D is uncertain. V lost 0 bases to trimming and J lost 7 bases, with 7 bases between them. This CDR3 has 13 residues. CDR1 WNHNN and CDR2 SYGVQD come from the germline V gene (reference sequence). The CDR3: CASSESVSNEQFF. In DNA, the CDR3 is TGCGCCAGCAGTGAGTCGGTTTCAAATGAGCAGTTCTTC.

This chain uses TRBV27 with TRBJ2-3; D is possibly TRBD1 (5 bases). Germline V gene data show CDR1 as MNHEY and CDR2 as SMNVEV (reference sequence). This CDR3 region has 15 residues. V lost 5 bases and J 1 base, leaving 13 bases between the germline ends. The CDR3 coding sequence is TGTGCCAGCAGTCCAGGGATTGCGGGCACAGATACGCAGTATTTT. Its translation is CASSPGIAGTDTQYF.

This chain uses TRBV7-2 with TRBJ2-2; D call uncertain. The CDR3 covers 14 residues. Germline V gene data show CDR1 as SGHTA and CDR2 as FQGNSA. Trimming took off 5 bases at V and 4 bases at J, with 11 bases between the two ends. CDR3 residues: CASSPQGRTGELFF. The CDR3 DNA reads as TGTGCCAGCAGCCCCCAAGGACGCACCGGGGAGCTGTTTTTT. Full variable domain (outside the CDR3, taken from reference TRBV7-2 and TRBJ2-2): GAGVSQSPSNKVTEKGKDVELRCDPISGHTALYWYRQSLGQGLEFLIYFQGNSAPDKSGLPSDRFSAERTGGSVSTLTIQRTQQEDSAVYLCASSPQGRTGELFFGEGSRLTVL.

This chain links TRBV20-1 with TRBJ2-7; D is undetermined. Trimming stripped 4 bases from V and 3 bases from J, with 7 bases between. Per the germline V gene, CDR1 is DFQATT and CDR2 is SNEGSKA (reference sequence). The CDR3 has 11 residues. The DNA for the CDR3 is TGCAGTGCTATTGACATCTACGAGCAGTACTTC. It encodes CSAIDIYEQYF.

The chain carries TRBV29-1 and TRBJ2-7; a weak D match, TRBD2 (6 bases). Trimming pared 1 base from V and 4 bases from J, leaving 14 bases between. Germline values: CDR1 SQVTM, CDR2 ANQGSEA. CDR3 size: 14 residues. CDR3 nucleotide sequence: TGCAGCGTTGAAGCCGGGACTTCGCGATACGAGCAGTACTTC. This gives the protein CSVEAGTSRYEQYF.

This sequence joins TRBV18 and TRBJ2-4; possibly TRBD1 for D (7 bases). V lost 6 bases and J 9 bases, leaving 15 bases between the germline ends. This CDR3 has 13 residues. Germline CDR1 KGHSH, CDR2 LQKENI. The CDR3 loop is CASSDREASIQYF. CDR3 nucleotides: TGTGCCAGCTCCGACAGGGAGGCGAGCATTCAGTACTTC.

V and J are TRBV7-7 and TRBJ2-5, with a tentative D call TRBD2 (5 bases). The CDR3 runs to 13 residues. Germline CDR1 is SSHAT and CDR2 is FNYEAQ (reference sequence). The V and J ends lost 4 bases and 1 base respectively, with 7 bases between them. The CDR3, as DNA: TGTGCCAGCAGCTCGGGGTTCCAAGAGACCCAGTACTTC. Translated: CASSSGFQETQYF.

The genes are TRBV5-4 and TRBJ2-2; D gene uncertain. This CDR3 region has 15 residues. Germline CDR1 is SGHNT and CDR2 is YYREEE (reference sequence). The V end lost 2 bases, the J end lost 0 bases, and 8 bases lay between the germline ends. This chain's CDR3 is CASSFSKTNTGELFF. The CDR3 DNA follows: TGTGCCAGCAGCTTCAGCAAGACGAACACCGGGGAGCTGTTTTTT.

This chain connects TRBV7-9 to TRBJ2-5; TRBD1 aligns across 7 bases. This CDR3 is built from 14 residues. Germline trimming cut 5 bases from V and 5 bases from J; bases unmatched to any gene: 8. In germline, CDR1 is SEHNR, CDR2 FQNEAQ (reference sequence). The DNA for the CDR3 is TGTGCCAGCAGCGTCCAGGGGGTTGAGGAGACCCAGTACTTC. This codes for CASSVQGVEETQYF.

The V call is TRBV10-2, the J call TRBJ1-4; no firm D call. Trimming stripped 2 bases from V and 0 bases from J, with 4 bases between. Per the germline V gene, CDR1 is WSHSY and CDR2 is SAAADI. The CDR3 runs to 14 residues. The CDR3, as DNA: TGCGCCAGCAGTGAGGATTCAACTAATGAAAAACTGTTTTTT. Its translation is CASSEDSTNEKLFF.

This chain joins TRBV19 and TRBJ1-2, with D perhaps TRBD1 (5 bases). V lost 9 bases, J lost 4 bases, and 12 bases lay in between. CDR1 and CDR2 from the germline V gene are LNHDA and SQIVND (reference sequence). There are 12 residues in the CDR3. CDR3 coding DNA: TGTGCCAGAGGCTGGGGGGGCTATGGCTACACCTTC. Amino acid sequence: CARGWGGYGYTF.

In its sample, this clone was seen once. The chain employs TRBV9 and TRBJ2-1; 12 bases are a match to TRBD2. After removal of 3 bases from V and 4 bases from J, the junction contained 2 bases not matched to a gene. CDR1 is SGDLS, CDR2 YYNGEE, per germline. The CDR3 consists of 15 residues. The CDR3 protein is CASSDLAGGYNEQFF. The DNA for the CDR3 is TGTGCCAGCAGCGACCTAGCGGGGGGGTACAATGAGCAGTTCTTC.